This passage covers 27 T cell receptor beta chains from one sample sequenced in a study of response to subunit inactivated influenza vaccine. Using its own MiXCR run on the RT-PCR reads, TCRdb lists one record per CDR3 protein. The sample has more than 600,000 distinct CDR3 sequences; around a sixth are singletons. Material: PBMCs from blood, obtained around 5 days after vaccination. Source of these receptors: a man aged 45 to 65 who received an inactivated influenza vaccine.

This clonotype was found a few times. The rearrangement links TRBV4-3 to TRBJ2-2; possibly TRBD2 for D (6 bases). Trimming shortened V by 0 bases and J by 3 bases, and 11 bases separated the two germline ends. The CDR3 has 16 amino acids. The V gene's germline CDR1 is LGHNA and CDR2 YSLEER. The CDR3 is CASSQDETGDTGELFF. The DNA of the CDR3 is TGCGCCAGCAGCCAAGACGAGACGGGGGACACCGGGGAGCTGTTTTTT.

This clonotype was observed a few times. The chain is built from TRBV29-1 and TRBJ2-7, with TRBD2 matching 11 bases. This CDR3 spans 13 amino acids. With V trimmed by 6 bases and J by 6 bases, 7 bases remained unmatched. The V gene's germline CDR1 is SQVTM and CDR2 ANQGSEA. CDR3 amino acids: CSVITSGSFEQYF. CDR3 bases: TGCAGCGTCATTACTAGCGGGAGTTTCGAGCAGTACTTC.

This chain connects TRBV20-1 to TRBJ2-7; a possible D gene is TRBD1 (5 bases). CDR1 is DFQATT, CDR2 SNEGSKA, per germline (reference sequence). V gave up 6 bases and J gave up 2 bases, with 17 bases separating them. The CDR3 runs to 14 residues. Here the CDR3 reads CSASDTKNPYEQYF. CDR3 sequence (DNA): TGCAGTGCCTCGGACACTAAAAATCCCTACGAGCAGTACTTC.

This clonotype came up a few times. CDR3 loop: CSVEIWFRDTYGYTF. DNA for the CDR3: TGCAGCGTTGAAATATGGTTCAGGGATACCTATGGCTACACCTTC. The chain has TRBV29-1 and TRBJ1-2, with a tentative D call TRBD1 (5 bases). Germline values: CDR1 SQVTM, CDR2 ANQGSEA. V lost 2 bases and J lost 4, with 17 bases in between. This CDR3 is built from 15 residues. Using reference TRBV29-1 and TRBJ1-2 for the parts outside the CDR3, the full variable domain is SAVISQKPSRDICQRGTSLTIQCQVDSQVTMMFWYRQQPGQSLTLIATANQGSEATYESGFVIDKFPISRPNLTFSTLTVSNMSPEDSSIYLCSVEIWFRDTYGYTFGSGTRLTVV.

The rearrangement links TRBV4-2 to TRBJ1-5, with 7 bases that match TRBD1. The length of the CDR3 is 16 residues. V lost 3 bases to trimming and J lost 1 base; unmatched junction nucleotides: 6. CDR1 and CDR2 (germline): LGHNA, YNFKEQ. The DNA of the CDR3 is TGTGCCAGCAGCCAGGCAGGGGGTTCAAGCAATCAGCCCCAGCATTTT. It translates to CASSQAGGSSNQPQHF.

The table lists this clonotype with a few counts. V usage is TRBV20-1 and J usage is TRBJ2-1; D might be TRBD2 (6 bases). The V gene lost 3 bases and the J gene lost 3 bases, with 18 bases spanning the gap. Germline V gene lookup returns CDR1 DFQATT and CDR2 SNEGSKA (reference sequence). This CDR3 spans 16 amino acids. The CDR3 DNA sequence: TGCAGTGCTAGTGGAATCGGGGGAGTAGACTACAATGAGCAGTTCTTC. Its translation is CSASGIGGVDYNEQFF.

V usage is TRBV24-1 and J usage is TRBJ2-2; D could derive from TRBD1 or TRBD2 (6 bases each). V lost 4 bases and J lost 5, with 16 bases in between. The CDR3 consists of 16 residues. The germline gives CDR1 KGHDR, CDR2 SFDVKD. The CDR3 reads CATSDRGTQNTGELFF. The CDR3 coding sequence is TGTGCCACCAGTGACCGCGGGACACAAAATACCGGGGAGCTGTTTTTT.

This clonotype appeared many times. The chain is built from TRBV20-1 and TRBJ2-7; no clear D. The length of the CDR3 is 13 residues. Germline loops: CDR1 DFQATT, CDR2 SNEGSKA (reference sequence). Trimming removed 3 bases at V and 0 bases at J, with 9 bases between. CDR3 in amino acids: CSARLDTSYEQYF. CDR3 DNA: TGCAGTGCTAGGTTAGACACCTCCTACGAGCAGTACTTC.

The J gene is TRBJ2-1, the V gene TRBV7-2; D tentatively reads TRBD1 or TRBD2 (5 bases each). Germline loops: CDR1 SGHTA, CDR2 FQGNSA. The CDR3 has 11 amino acids. V dropped 5 bases and J dropped 12 bases, with 11 bases sitting between them. The CDR3 DNA sequence: TGTGCCAGCAGCGAGGGGAGTCGGCAGTTCTTC. Translation: CASSEGSRQFF.

Ten or more counts support this clonotype. This sequence joins TRBV7-2 and TRBJ2-7; a possible D gene is TRBD1 (5 bases). Deletions cut 3 bases from V and 2 bases from J, with 8 bases between. CDR3 length equals 13 residues. Germline V gives CDR1 SGHTA, CDR2 FQGNSA. In DNA form, the CDR3 reads TGTGCCAGCAGCTTGAGACAGACCTACGAGCAGTACTTC. Translating gives CASSLRQTYEQYF.

This clonotype has a handful of counts. CDR3 bases: TGCAGCGTTGAGGGGGGGTCGGAGGGCACTGAAGCTTTCTTT. This encodes CSVEGGSEGTEAFF. The chain combines TRBV29-1 with TRBJ1-1; D may be TRBD1 (5 bases). The CDR3 loop spans 14 amino acids. Germline CDR1 SQVTM, CDR2 ANQGSEA. Trimming stripped 3 bases from V and 4 bases from J, with 15 bases between.

The V gene is TRBV7-3, the J gene TRBJ2-5; 9 bases are shared with TRBD2. From germline, CDR1 is SGHTA and CDR2 FQGTGA. The ends lost 2 bases at V and 5 bases at J; junction bases unmatched: 9. This CDR3 comprises 16 residues. The CDR3 DNA is TGTGCCAGCAGCTTACAGGGCGGGAGGGCCGGTGAGACCCAGTACTTC. As protein: CASSLQGGRAGETQYF.

V and J are TRBV5-6 and TRBJ1-2; D remains ambiguous. Looked up from germline, CDR1 is SGHDT and CDR2 is YYEEEE. This CDR3 contains 12 residues. With 2 bases removed from V and 5 bases from J, the gap between germline ends came to 7 bases. Here the CDR3 DNA reads TGTGCCAGCAGCTTCGGCGATTATGGCTACACCTTC. This translates into CASSFGDYGYTF.

The rearrangement links TRBV11-1 to TRBJ2-1; 11 bases are a match to TRBD2. V lost 7 bases, J lost 5 bases, and 7 bases stayed unmatched. Germline V CDR1 and CDR2: SGHAT, FQDESV (reference sequence). CDR3 length: 15 residues. Here the CDR3 reads CASNQLAGDNNEQFF. CDR3 coding DNA: TGTGCCAGCAACCAACTAGCGGGAGATAACAATGAGCAGTTCTTC.

The chain links TRBV6-2 or TRBV6-3 to TRBJ1-5, with TRBD1 matching 7 bases. CDR3 size: 17 residues. V was clipped by 5 bases and J by 0 bases; unmatched bases: 10. The germline V gene has CDR1 MNHEY and CDR2 SVGEGT. This CDR3 is CASSDLYRDSSNQPQHF. The DNA for the CDR3 is TGTGCCAGCAGTGACCTATACCGGGACAGTAGCAATCAGCCCCAGCATTTT.

This clonotype has more than one count but fewer than ten. V is TRBV20-1 and J is TRBJ2-5; possibly TRBD1 for D (6 bases). Germline V CDR1 and CDR2: DFQATT, SNEGSKA (reference sequence). Trimming shortened V by 5 bases and J by 3 bases, and 13 bases separated the two germline ends. The CDR3 is 13 residues long. CDR3 region: CSAAQGPKETQYF. CDR3 in DNA: TGCAGTGCTGCACAGGGACCAAAAGAGACCCAGTACTTC.

This clonotype was observed at least ten times. V is TRBV20-1 and J is TRBJ2-3; 10 nucleotides line up with TRBD2. After removal of 3 bases from V and 2 bases from J, the junction contained 5 bases not matched to a gene. Germline V gene lookup returns CDR1 DFQATT and CDR2 SNEGSKA (reference sequence). The CDR3 has 15 residues. CDR3 residues: CSASATSGNTDTQYF. CDR3 coding DNA: TGCAGTGCTAGCGCCACTAGCGGGAACACAGATACGCAGTATTTT.

In this sample, this clonotype turned up a few times. The rearrangement links TRBV7-6 to TRBJ2-1; D call uncertain. CDR3 length equals 15 residues. Trimming took off 1 base at V and 6 bases at J, with 13 bases between the two ends. CDR1 is SGHVS, CDR2 FNYEAQ, per germline. The CDR3 DNA follows: TGTGCCAGCAGCTTAGGACCCGTTAAGGGCAATGAGCAGTTCTTC. Amino acids: CASSLGPVKGNEQFF.

This clonotype has just a few counts. CDR3 residues: CASSFVSGNTDTQYF. CDR3 in DNA: TGCGCCAGCAGCTTTGTTAGCGGTAACACAGATACGCAGTATTTT. The chain employs TRBV5-1 and TRBJ2-3; the D gene is possibly TRBD2 (6 bases). V lost 2 bases and J lost 2, with 12 bases in between. CDR3 length: 15 residues. In germline, CDR1 is SGHRS, CDR2 YFSETQ.

The V gene is TRBV12-3 or TRBV12-4, the J gene TRBJ2-7; 7 positions agree with TRBD1. This CDR3 contains 15 residues. V was pared by 5 bases and J by 2 bases, with 9 bases of the junction left unmatched. This chain's CDR3 is CASSQKQGLAYEQYF. The CDR3 DNA is TGTGCCAGCAGTCAGAAACAGGGGCTTGCCTACGAGCAGTACTTC.

This clonotype was counted at least ten times. CDR3 amino acids: CASSSVAGGPYEQYF. Written as DNA, the CDR3 is TGCGCCAGCAGCTCCGTAGCGGGGGGGCCCTACGAGCAGTACTTC. The chain is built from TRBV5-1 and TRBJ2-7; 11 bases fit TRBD2. J was trimmed by 2 bases and V by 3 bases; bases with no gene match: 4. Germline V lookup: CDR1 SGHRS, CDR2 YFSETQ. The CDR3 runs to 15 residues.

The rearrangement uses TRBV18 and TRBJ1-5; 12 bases fit TRBD1. Germline CDR1 and CDR2: KGHSH and LQKENI. V lost 4 bases, J lost 8 bases, and 3 bases stayed unmatched. CDR3 length equals 14 residues. Written as DNA, the CDR3 is TGTGCCAGCTCACGGGGACAGGGGGCCGAGCCCCAGCATTTT. It translates to CASSRGQGAEPQHF.

The chain links TRBV5-1 to TRBJ2-7, with TRBD1 as a possible D gene (6 bases). Germline V CDR1 and CDR2: SGHRS, YFSETQ. The V gene lost 0 bases and the J gene lost 3 bases, with 22 bases spanning the gap. The CDR3 totals 18 residues. This chain's CDR3 is CASSLATGGPTRIYEQYF. The CDR3 DNA follows: TGCGCCAGCAGCTTGGCCACTGGGGGCCCAACCAGAATCTACGAGCAGTACTTC.

V is TRBV4-1 and J is TRBJ2-1; 9 bases map to TRBD1. CDR3 length: 15 amino acids. Germline CDR1 MGHRA, CDR2 YSYEKL. Trimming at V came to 0 bases and at J to 8 bases, leaving 5 bases not matched to a gene. The CDR3 region is CASSQDTGGLDEQFF. The CDR3 coding sequence is TGCGCCAGCAGCCAAGATACAGGGGGCTTGGATGAGCAGTTCTTC.

V is TRBV6-2 or TRBV6-3 and J is TRBJ2-7, with 10 bases identical to TRBD1. This CDR3 has 15 amino acids. CDR1 and CDR2 (germline): MNHEY, SVGEGT. Trimming removed 3 bases from V and 3 bases from J; junction bases left unmatched: 5. The CDR3 DNA reads as TGTGCCAGCAGTTATGGACAGGGGGTATACTACGAGCAGTACTTC. Encoded protein: CASSYGQGVYYEQYF.

This clonotype was seen at least ten times. V usage is TRBV10-3 and J usage is TRBJ2-1, with D possibly TRBD2 on 5 matching bases. The germline gives CDR1 ENHRY, CDR2 SYGVKD. The CDR3 is 16 residues long. V was pared by 2 bases and J by 8 bases, with 19 bases between. The CDR3 sequence: CAISEGGTASADEQFF. The CDR3 region has the DNA TGTGCCATCAGTGAGGGCGGTACAGCCTCAGCGGATGAGCAGTTCTTC.

The V call is TRBV7-2, the J call TRBJ2-7; 9 positions agree with TRBD1. With 4 bases clipped from V and 3 bases from J, the junction kept 4 bases outside the gene matches. CDR1 SGHTA and CDR2 FQGNSA come from the germline V gene. The CDR3 sequence is 14 residues long. The CDR3 nucleotides are TGTGCCAGCAGCTCGGGGACAGGGTTCTACGAGCAGTACTTC. As protein: CASSSGTGFYEQYF. The full variable domain, its missing parts supplied by reference TRBV7-2 and TRBJ2-7, is GAGVSQSPSNKVTEKGKDVELRCDPISGHTALYWYRQSLGQGLEFLIYFQGNSAPDKSGLPSDRFSAERTGGSVSTLTIQRTQQEDSAVYLCASSSGTGFYEQYFGPGTRLTVT.